The sequence of this TCR beta chain was determined in a study of blood T cell repertoires in COVID-19. Study details: T cells, B-cell-depleted T cells, or PBMCs supplied cDNA or gDNA.

Original analysis: Counts of nucleated cells, estimated from reference gene primer amplification, were obtained. Libraries were prepared by immunoSEQ multiplex PCR; TCRdb keeps only in-frame clonotypes and omits some of them. D and trimming come from the DNA, and the V and J calls and clone size come from that table. Of some 290,000 clones in the sample, approximately 91% are singletons; the top ten hold about 4%. CDR3 length equals 17 residues. Trimming shortened V by 0 bases and J by 7 bases, and 21 bases separated the two germline ends. In germline, CDR1 is SGHDT, CDR2 YYEEEE. Everyone who took part was about 18 to 89 years old, and they came from roughly 25 US areas.

Sequenced material: PBMCs or T cells enriched from blood (not recorded which). The TCR was taken from a woman aged 25 to 39 who had been exposed to COVID-19. J is TRBJ2-3 and V is TRBV5-6; the D gene is possibly TRBD2 (6 bases). The CDR3 region is CASSLERGGHRRYTQYF. The CDR3 DNA reads TGTGCCAGCAGCTTGGAACGGGGAGGCCATCGCCGTTATACGCAGTATTTT. Variable domain in full (rest from reference TRBV5-6 and TRBJ2-3): DAGVTQSPTHLIKTRGQQVTLRCSPKSGHDTVSWYQQALGQGPQFIFQYYEEEERQRGNFPDRFSGHQFPNYSSELNVNALLLGDSALYLCASSLERGGHRRYTQYFGPGTRLTVL.